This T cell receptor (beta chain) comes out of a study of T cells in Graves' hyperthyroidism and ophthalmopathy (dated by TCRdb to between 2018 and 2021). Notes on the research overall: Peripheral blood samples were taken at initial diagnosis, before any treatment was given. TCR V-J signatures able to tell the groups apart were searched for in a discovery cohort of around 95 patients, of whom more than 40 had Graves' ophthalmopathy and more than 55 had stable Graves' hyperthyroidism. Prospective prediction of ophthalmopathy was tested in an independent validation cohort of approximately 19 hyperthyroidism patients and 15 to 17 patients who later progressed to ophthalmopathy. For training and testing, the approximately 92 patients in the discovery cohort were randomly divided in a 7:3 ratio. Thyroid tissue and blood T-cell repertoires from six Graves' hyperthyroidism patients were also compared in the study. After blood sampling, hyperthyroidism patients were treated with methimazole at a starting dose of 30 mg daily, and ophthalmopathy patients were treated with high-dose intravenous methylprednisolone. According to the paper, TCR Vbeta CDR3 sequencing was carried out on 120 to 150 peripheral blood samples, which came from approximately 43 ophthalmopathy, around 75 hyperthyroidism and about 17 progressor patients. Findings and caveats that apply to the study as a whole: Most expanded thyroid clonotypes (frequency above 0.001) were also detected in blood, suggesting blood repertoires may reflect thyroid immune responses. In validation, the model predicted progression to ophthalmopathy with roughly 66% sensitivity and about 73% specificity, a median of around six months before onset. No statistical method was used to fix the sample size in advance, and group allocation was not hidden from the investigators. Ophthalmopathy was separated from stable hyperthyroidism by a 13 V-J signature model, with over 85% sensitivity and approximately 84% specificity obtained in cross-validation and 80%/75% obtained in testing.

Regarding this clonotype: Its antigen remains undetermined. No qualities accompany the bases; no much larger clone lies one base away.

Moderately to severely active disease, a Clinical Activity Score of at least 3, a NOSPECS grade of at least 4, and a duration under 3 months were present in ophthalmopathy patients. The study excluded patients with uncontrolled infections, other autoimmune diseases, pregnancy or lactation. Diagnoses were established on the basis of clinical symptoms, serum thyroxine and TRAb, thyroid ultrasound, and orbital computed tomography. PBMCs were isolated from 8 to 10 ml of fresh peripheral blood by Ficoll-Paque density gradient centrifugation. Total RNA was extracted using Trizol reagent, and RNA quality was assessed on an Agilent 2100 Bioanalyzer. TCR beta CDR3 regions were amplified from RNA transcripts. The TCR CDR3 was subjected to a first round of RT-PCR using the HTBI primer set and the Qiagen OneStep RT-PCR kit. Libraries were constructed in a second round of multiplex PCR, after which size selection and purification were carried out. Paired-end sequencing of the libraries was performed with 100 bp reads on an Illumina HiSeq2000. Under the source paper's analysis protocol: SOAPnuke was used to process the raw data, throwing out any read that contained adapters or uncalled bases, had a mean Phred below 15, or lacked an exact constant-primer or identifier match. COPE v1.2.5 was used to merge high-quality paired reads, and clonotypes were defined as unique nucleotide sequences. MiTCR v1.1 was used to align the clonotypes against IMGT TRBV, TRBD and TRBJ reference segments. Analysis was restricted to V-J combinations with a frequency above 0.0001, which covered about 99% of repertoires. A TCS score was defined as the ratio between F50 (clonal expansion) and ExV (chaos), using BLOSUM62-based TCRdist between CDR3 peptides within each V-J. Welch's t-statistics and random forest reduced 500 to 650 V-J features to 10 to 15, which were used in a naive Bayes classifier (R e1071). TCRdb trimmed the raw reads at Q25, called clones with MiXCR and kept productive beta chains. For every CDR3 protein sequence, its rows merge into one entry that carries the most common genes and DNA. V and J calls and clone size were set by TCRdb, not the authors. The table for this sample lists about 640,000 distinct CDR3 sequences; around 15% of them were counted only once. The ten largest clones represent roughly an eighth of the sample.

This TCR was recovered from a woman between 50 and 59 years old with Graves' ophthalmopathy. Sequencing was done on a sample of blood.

The CDR3 amino acid sequence is: CASSTRTSGSGNEQFF. The DNA is TGTGCCAGCAGTACCCGGACTAGCGGGAGTGGCAATGAGCAGTTCTTC. The chain is assembled from TRBV27 and TRBJ2-1; the central 13 bases match TRBD2. V and J are trimmed by 5 bases and 6 bases, and the gene matches miss 7 bases of the junction. CDR1 MNHEY and CDR2 SMNVEV are derived from the germline V gene (reference sequence). Its CDR3 holds 16 amino acids, cysteine through phenylalanine. The retained sequence is limited to the CDR3, 48 bases, with the frame set at the first base.